This TCR beta chain was sequenced in a study of cytomegalovirus exposure and HLA in healthy donors. Study in general: In an earlier analysis, around 100 million unique TCR beta sequences were found from about 180 million T cells.

Details on this clone: Its antigen is unidentified.

Study-level points and caveats: Immune exposure information available was restricted to CMV serostatus. About 87% or about 30% of the time was how often most TCR beta V segments were productive, according to an earlier analysis. In a later analysis, at a false discovery rate of 0.05, about 16,000 TCR beta sequences matched HLA alleles.

The study ran its PCR with 60 Vbeta and 13 Jbeta primers. This table comes from immunoSEQ multiplex PCR, and its TCRdb copy is limited to in-frame clones, with some not included. The sample shows roughly 98,000 clones, approximately 75% of them seen only once. Per the germline V gene, CDR1 is GTSNPN and CDR2 is SVGIG (reference sequence). The CDR3 contains 12 residues. With V trimmed by 2 bases and J by 5 bases, 2 bases remained unmatched. The sequence derives from a woman in her 70s in good health and CMV-seropositive. This chain links TRBV30 with TRBJ2-5; 7 bases align to TRBD2. The material sequenced was PBMCs. CDR3 loop: CAWSSGGETQYF. In DNA form, the CDR3 reads TGTGCCTGGAGTTCCGGGGGGGAGACCCAGTACTTC.